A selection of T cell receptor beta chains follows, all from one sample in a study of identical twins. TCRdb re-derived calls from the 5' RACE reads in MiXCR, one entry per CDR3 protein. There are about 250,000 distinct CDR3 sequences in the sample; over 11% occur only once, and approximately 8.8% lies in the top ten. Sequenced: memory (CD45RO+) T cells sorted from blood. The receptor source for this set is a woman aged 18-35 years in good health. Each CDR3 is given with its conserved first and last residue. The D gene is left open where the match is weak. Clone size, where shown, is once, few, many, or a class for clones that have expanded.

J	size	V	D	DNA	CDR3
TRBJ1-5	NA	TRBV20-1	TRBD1	TGCAGTGCGCAAGCAATTAGTAGGGGGCTCGATCAGCCCCAGCATTTT	CSAQAISRGLDQPQHF
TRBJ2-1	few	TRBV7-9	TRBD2	TGTGCCAGCAGTCGGAGCGGGAGCCTCTCGGATGAGCAGTTCTTC	CASSRSGSLSDEQFF
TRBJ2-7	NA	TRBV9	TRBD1	TGTGCCAGCAGCGTAGGGGACAGGGGTTCCTACGAGCAGTACTTC	CASSVGDRGSYEQYF
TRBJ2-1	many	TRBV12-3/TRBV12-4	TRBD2	TGTGCCAGCAGGACAAGCGGGAGGGCCTATGAGCAGTTCTTC	CASRTSGRAYEQFF
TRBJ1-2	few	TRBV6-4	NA	TGTGCCAGCAGTGACTCGAACTCCGGCTACACCTTC	CASSDSNSGYTF
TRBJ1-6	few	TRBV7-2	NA	TGTGCCAGCAGCTTAGGGGAGGGGTTTCGTTCACCCCTCCACTTT	CASSLGEGFRSPLHF
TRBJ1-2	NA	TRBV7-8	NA	TGTGCCAGCAGCTCCCTTGGAATCGGCTACACCTTC	CASSSLGIGYTF
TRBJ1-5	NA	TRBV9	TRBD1	TGTGCCAGCAGCGCCGGGACAGTTTATCAGCCCCAGCATTTT	CASSAGTVYQPQHF
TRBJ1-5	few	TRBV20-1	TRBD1	TGCAGTGCTAGAGATCCGGGACAGGGGGCTTGGAATCAGCCCCAGCATTTT	CSARDPGQGAWNQPQHF
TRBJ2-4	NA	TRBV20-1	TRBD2	TGCAGTGCTGGGGCCAGCGGGAGAACCAAAAACATTCAGTACTTC	CSAGASGRTKNIQYF
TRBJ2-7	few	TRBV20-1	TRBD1	TGCAGTGCCGCGACAGGGGGGGACTACGAGCAGTACTTC	CSAATGGDYEQYF
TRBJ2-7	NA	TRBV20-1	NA	TGCAGTGCTAGAGATATCTCGGGATTCTACGAGCAGTACTTC	CSARDISGFYEQYF
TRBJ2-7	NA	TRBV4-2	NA	TGTGCCAGCAGCCAAGCCCAGTTGACGAGATACGAGCAGTACTTC	CASSQAQLTRYEQYF
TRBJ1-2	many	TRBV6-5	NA	TGTGCCAGCAGTGCCCGGGACTATGGCTACACCTTC	CASSARDYGYTF
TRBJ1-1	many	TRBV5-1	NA	TGCGCCAGCAGACAGATAAACACTGAAGCTTTCTTT	CASRQINTEAFF
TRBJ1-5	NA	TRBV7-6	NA	TGTGCCAGCAGCTTAGAGGGGCAGGGTATCAATCAGCCCCAGCATTTT	CASSLEGQGINQPQHF